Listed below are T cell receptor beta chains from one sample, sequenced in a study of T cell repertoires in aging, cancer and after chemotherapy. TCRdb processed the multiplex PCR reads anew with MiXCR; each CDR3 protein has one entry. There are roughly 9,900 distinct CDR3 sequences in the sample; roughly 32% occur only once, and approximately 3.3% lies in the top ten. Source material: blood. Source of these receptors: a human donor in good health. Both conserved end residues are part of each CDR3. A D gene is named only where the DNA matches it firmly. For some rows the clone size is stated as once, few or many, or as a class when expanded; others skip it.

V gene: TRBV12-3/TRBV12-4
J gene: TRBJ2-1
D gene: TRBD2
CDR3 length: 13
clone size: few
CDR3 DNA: TGTGCCAGCAGAATGACTAGCGGTGCTGAGCAGTTCTTC
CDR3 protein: CASRMTSGAEQFF

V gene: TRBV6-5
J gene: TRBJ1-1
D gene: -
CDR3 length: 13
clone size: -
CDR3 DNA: TGTGCCAGCAGTTACGGACAGAACACTGAAGCTTTCTTT
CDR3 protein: CASSYGQNTEAFF

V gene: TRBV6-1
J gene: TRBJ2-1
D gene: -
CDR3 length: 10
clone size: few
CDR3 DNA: TGTGCCAGCAGTGTTCACGAGCAGTTCTTC
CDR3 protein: CASSVHEQFF

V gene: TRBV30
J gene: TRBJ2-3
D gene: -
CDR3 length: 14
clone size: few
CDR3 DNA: TGTGCCTGGAGTGTGGCGGTTAGCACAGATACGCAGTATTTT
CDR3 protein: CAWSVAVSTDTQYF

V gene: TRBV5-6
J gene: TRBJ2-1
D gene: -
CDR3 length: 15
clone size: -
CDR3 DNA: TGTGCCAGCAGTTTCGACGGGGGCTCCTACAATGAGCAGTTCTTC
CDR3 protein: CASSFDGGSYNEQFF

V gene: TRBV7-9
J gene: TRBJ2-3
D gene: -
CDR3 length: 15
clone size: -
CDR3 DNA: TGTGCCAGCAGCTTAGACGCTACTAGAGCAGATACGCAGTATTTT
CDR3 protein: CASSLDATRADTQYF

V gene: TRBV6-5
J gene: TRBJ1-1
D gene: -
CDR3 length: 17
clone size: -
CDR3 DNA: TGTGCCAGCAGTACCTTTTTCAATGGGGCTGGTAACACTGAAGCTTTCTTT
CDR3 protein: CASSTFFNGAGNTEAFF

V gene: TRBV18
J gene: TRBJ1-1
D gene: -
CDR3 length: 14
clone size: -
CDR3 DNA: TGTGCCAGCTCACCACTTCAGGGGAGCACTGAAGCTTTCTTT
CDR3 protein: CASSPLQGSTEAFF

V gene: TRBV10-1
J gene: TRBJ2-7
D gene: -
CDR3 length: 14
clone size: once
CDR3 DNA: TGCGCCAGCAGTGACGGAGCGGGTTACTACGAGCAGTACTTC
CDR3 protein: CASSDGAGYYEQYF

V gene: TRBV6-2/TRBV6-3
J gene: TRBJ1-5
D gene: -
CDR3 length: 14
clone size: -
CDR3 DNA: TGTGCCAGCTCCCGAAGAGGGGCTTATCAGCCCCAGCATTTT
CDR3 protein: CASSRRGAYQPQHF

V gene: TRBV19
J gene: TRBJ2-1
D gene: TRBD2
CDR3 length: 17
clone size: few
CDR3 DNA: TGTGCCAGTAAACAGCAATTGATAGCGGGAGGGTTAAATGAGCAGTTCTTC
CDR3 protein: CASKQQLIAGGLNEQFF

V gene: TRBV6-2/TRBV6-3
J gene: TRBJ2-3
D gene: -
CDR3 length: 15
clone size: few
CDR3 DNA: TGTGCCAGCAGTTATGGGCATGGGGCAGGAGATACGCAGTATTTT
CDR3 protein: CASSYGHGAGDTQYF

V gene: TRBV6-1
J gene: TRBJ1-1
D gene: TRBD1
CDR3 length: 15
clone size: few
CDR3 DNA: TGTGCCAGCAGGGAGACAGGGTGGGGAGTCACTGAAGCTTTCTTT
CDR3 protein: CASRETGWGVTEAFF

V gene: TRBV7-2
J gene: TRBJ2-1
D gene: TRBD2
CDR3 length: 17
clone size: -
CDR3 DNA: TGTGCCAGCAGCCTGACTAGCGGGATCAGCTCCTACAATGAGCAGTTCTTC
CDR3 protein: CASSLTSGISSYNEQFF

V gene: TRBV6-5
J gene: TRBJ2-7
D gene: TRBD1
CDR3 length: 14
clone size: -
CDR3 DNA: TGTGCCATCAGTGTTCGACAGGGAGCGAACGAGCAGTACTTC
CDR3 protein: CAISVRQGANEQYF

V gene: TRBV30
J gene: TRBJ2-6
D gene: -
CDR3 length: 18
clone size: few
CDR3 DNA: TGTGCCTGGAGTTACCGGGAAGGGGGGGAGTCTGGGGCCAACGTCCTGACTTTC
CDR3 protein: CAWSYREGGESGANVLTF

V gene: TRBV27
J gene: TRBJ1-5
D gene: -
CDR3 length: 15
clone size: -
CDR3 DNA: TGTGCCAGCAGTCTCAAGCCAGTTAGCAATCAGCCCCAGCATTTT
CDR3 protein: CASSLKPVSNQPQHF

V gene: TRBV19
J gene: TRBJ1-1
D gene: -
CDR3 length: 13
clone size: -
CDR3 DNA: TGTGCCAGTAGTATGTGGGACCGGACTGAAGCTTTCTTT
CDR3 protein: CASSMWDRTEAFF

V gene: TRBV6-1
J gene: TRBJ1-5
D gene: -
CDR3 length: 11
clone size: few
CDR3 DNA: TGTGCCAGCAGTGAGGATCAGCCCCAGCATTTT
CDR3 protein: CASSEDQPQHF

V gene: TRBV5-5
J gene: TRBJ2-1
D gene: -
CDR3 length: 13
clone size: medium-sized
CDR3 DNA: TGTGCCAGCAGCTTGGACACGTACAATGAGCAGTTCTTC
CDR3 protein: CASSLDTYNEQFF

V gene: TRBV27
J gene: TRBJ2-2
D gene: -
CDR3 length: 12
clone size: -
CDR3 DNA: TGTGCCAGCAGTTCTGACACCGGGGAGCTGTTTTTT
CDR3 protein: CASSSDTGELFF

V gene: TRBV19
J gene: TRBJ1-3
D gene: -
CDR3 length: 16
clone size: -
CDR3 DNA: TGTGCCAGTAGTATTCGCCCAGTCGGACCCCGAAACACCATATATTTT
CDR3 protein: CASSIRPVGPRNTIYF

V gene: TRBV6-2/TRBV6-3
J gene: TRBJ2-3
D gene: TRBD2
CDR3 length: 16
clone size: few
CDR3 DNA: TGTGCCAGCAGTTACCTTATAGCGGGAAACACAGATACGCAGTATTTT
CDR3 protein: CASSYLIAGNTDTQYF

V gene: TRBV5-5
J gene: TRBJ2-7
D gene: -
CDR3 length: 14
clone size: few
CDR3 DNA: TGTGCCAGCAGCTCACCGCAGAGCTCCTACGAGCAGTACTTC
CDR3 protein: CASSSPQSSYEQYF

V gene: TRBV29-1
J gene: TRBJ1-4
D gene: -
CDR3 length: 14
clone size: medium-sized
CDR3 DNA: TGCAGCGCCTTCGACTTGGCAACTAATGAAAAACTGTTTTTT
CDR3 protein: CSAFDLATNEKLFF

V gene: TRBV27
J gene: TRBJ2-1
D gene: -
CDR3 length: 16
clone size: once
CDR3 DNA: TGTGCCAGCAGTGAAGAGTCGACCAGCTCCTACAATGAGCAGTTCTTC
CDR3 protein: CASSEESTSSYNEQFF

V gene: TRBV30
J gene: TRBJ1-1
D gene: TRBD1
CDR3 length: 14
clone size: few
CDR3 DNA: TGTGCCTGGAGTGGGGGACAGAAGAACACTGAAGCTTTCTTT
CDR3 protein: CAWSGGQKNTEAFF

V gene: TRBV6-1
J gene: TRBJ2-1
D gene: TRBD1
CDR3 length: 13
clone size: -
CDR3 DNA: TGTGCCAGCAGCACACAGGGGCGTAATGAGCAGTTCTTC
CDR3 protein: CASSTQGRNEQFF

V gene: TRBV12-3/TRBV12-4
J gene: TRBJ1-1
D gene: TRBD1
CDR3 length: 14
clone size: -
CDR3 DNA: TGTGCCAGCACTGACAGACAGGGGTACACTGAAGCTTTCTTT
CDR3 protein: CASTDRQGYTEAFF

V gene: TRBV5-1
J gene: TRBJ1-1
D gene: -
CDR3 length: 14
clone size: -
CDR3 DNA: TGCGCCAGCAGAAAGGAGGGGGGGGGCACTGAAGCTTTCTTT
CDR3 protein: CASRKEGGGTEAFF

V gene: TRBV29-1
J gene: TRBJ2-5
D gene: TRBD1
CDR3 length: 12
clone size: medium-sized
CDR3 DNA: TGCAGCGTCGAGGACAGGGAAGAGACCCAGTACTTC
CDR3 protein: CSVEDREETQYF

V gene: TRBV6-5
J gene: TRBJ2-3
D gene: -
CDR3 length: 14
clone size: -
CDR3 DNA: TGTGCCAGCAGTGAAACACGGGACTCAGATACGCAGTATTTT
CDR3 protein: CASSETRDSDTQYF

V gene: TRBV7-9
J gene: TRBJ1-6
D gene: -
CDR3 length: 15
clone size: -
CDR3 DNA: TGTGCCAGCAGCTTTGGTCTTCCGGACAATTCACCCCTCCACTTT
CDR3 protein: CASSFGLPDNSPLHF

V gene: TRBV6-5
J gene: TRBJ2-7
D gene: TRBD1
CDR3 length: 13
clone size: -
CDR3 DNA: TGTGCCAGCAGTGAGACAGGGACCTACGAGCAGTACTTC
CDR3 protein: CASSETGTYEQYF

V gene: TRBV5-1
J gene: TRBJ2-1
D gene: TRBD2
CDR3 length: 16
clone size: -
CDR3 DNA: TGCGCCAGCAGCTTGGTTCGTAGCGGGGGGGGAAATGAGCAGTTCTTC
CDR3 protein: CASSLVRSGGGNEQFF

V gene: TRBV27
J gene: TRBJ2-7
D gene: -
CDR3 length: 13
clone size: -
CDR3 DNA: TGTGCCAGCAGTTTGCAGGGCCCCTACGAGCAGTACTTC
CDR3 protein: CASSLQGPYEQYF

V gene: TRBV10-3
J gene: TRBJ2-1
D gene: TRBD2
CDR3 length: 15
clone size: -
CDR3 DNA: TGTGCCATCACCGAGGCCAGCGGGGGGGCCAGTGAGCAGTTCTTC
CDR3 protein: CAITEASGGASEQFF

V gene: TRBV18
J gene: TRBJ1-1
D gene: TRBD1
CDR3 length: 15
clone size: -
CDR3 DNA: TGTGCCAGCTCACCCCGACAGGGTGGCGGCACTGAAGCTTTCTTT
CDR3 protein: CASSPRQGGGTEAFF

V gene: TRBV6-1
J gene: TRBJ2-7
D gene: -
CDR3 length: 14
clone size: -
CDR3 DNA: TGTGCCAGCAGTGAAGCGGGGACAAGATACGAGCAGTACTTC
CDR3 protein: CASSEAGTRYEQYF

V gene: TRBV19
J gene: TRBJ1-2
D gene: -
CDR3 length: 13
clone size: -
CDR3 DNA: TGTGCCAGTAGTATAGGGCCAGTATATGGCTACACCTTC
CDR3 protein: CASSIGPVYGYTF

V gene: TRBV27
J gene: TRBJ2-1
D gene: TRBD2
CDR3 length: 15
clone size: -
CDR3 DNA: TGTGCCAGCAGTTTAGCGGGAGGGCCCTACAATGAGCAGTTCTTC
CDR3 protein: CASSLAGGPYNEQFF

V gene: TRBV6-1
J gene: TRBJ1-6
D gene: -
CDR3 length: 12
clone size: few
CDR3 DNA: TGTGCCAGCAGTACCTATAATTCACCCCTCCACTTT
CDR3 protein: CASSTYNSPLHF

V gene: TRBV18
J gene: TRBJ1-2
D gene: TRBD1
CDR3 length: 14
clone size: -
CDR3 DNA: TGTGCCAGCTTACCATTTGACAGGGACGATGGCTACACCTTC
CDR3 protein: CASLPFDRDDGYTF

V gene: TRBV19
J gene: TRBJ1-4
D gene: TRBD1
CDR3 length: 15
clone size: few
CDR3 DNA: TGTGCCAGTAGTATAGCGACAGGGGGGAATGAAAAACTGTTTTTT
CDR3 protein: CASSIATGGNEKLFF

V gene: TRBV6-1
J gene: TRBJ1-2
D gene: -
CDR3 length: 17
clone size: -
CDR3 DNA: TGTGCCAGCAGTCCCTTCGTGGGAGGCCTGAGGAGCTATGGCTACACCTTC
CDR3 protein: CASSPFVGGLRSYGYTF

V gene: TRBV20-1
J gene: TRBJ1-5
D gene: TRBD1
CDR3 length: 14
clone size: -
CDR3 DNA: TGCAGTGCTGCCAGACAGGGAATACGGCAGCCCCAGCATTTT
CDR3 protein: CSAARQGIRQPQHF

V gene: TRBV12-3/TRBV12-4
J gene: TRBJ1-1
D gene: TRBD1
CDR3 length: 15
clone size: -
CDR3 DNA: TGTGCCAGCAGACCCCCCGGGACAGGGGTTGCTCGCGCTTTCTTT
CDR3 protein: CASRPPGTGVARAFF

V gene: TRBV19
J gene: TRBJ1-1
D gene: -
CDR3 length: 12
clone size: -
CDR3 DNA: TGTGCCAGTGCGAAAGACATCGGGGAAGCTTTCTTT
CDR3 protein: CASAKDIGEAFF

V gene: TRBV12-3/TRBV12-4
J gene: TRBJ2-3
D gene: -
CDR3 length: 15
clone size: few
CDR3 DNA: TGTGCCAGCAGTTTTGGGGCAGGGAGCACAGATACGCAGTATTTT
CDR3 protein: CASSFGAGSTDTQYF

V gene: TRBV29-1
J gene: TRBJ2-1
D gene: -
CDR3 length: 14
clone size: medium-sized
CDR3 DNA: TGCAGCGTTGATGCCAGGTCCTCCTACAATGAGCAGTTCTTC
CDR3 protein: CSVDARSSYNEQFF

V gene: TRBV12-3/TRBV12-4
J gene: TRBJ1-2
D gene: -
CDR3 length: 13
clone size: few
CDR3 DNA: TGTGCCAGCAGTTTCGTGGTGGGCTATGGCTACACCTTC
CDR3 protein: CASSFVVGYGYTF

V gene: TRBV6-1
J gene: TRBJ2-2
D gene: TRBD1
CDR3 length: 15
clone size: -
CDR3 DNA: TGTGCCAGCAGTGTAGGGGGACAGGGAACCGGGGAGCTGTTTTTT
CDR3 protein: CASSVGGQGTGELFF

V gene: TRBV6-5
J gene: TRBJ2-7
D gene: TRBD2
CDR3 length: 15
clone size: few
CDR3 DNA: TGTGCCAGCAGTTTCGGGGGGATGGGTTCCTACGAGCAGTACTTC
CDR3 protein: CASSFGGMGSYEQYF